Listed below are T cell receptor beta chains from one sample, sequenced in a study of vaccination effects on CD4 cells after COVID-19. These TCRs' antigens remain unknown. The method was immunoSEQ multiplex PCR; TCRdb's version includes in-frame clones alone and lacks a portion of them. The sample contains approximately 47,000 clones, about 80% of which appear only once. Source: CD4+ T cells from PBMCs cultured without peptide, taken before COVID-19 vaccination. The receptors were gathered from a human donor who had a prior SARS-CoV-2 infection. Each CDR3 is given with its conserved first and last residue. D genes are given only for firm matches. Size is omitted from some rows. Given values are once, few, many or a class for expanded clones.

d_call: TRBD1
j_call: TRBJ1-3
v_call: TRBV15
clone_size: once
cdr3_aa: CATSRGTGPGNTIYF
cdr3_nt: TGTGCCACCAGCAGAGGGACAGGGCCTGGAAACACCATATATTTT

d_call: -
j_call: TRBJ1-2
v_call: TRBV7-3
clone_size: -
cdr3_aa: CASSLWGGHGYTF
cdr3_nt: TGTGCCAGCAGCTTATGGGGGGGTCATGGCTACACCTTC

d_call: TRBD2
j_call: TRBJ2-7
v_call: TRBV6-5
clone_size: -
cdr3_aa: CASSYSPASGYYEQYF
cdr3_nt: TGTGCCAGCAGTTACTCGCCGGCTAGCGGTTACTACGAGCAGTACTTC

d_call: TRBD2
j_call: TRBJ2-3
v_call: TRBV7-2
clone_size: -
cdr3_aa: CASSSKRGGQDTQYF
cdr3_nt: TGTGCCAGCAGCTCCAAGCGGGGGGGGCAAGATACGCAGTATTTT

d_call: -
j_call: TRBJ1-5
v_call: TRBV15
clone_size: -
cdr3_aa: CATSRDPTGGGQPQHF
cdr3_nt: TGTGCCACCAGCAGAGACCCTACGGGGGGTGGCCAGCCCCAGCATTTT

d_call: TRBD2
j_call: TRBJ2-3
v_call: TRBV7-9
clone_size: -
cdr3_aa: CASSLAGGTDTQYF
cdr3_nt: TGTGCCAGCAGTCTAGCGGGGGGCACAGATACGCAGTATTTT

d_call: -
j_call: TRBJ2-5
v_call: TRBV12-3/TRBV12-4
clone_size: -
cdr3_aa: CASSLGVRETQYF
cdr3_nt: TGTGCCAGCAGTTTAGGGGTGCGGGAGACCCAGTACTTC

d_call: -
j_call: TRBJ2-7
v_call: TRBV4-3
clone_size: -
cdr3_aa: CASSQLWVAGAAYEQYF
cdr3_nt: TGCGCCAGCAGCCAATTGTGGGTGGCAGGGGCAGCCTACGAGCAGTACTTC

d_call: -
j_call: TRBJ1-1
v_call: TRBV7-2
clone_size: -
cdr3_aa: CASRTGGGVSAPAFF
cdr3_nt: TGTGCCAGCAGAACAGGAGGAGGGGTTTCGGCTCCTGCTTTCTTT

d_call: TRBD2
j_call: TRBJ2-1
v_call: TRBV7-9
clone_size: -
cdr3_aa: CASSLGGGYNEQFF
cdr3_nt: TGTGCCAGCAGCTTAGGCGGGGGGTACAATGAGCAGTTCTTC

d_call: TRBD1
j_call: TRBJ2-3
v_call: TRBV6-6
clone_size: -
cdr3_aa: CASSFGQGRVDTQYF
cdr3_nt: TGTGCCAGCAGCTTCGGACAGGGGAGAGTGGATACGCAGTATTTT

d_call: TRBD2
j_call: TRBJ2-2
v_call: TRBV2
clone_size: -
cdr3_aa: CASTTDRGGTGELFF
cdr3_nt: TGTGCCAGCACCACCGACCGGGGGGGTACCGGGGAGCTGTTTTTT

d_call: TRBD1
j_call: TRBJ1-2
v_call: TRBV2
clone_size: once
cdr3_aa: CASSGQGMDYGYTF
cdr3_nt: TGTGCCAGCAGCGGACAGGGAATGGACTATGGCTACACCTTC

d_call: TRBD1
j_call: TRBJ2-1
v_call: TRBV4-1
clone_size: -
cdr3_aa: CASSQIETGAVKQFF
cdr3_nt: TGCGCCAGCAGCCAAATTGAGACAGGGGCCGTAAAGCAGTTCTTC

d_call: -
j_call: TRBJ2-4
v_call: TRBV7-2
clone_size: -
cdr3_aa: CASSSNPGAGAKNIQYF
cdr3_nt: TGTGCCAGCAGCTCGAACCCCGGGGCGGGAGCCAAAAACATTCAGTACTTC

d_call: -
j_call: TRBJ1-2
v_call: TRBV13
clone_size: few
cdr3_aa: CASSSGPNFYGYTF
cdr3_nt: TGTGCCAGCAGCTCGGGACCTAATTTCTATGGCTACACCTTC

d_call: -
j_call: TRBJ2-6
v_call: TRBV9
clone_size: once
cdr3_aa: CASSDGLHSGANVLTF
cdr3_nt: TGTGCCAGCAGCGATGGACTGCATTCTGGGGCCAACGTCCTGACTTTC

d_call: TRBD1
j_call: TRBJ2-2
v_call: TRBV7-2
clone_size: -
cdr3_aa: CASSPRGQGASTGELFF
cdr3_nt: TGTGCCAGCAGCCCCCGCGGACAGGGGGCGAGCACCGGGGAGCTGTTTTTT

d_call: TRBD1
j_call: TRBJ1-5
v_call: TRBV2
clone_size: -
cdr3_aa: CASNRGPINQPQHF
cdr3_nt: TGTGCCAGTAACAGGGGGCCTATCAATCAGCCCCAGCATTTT

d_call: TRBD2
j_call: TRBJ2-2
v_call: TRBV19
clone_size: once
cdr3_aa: CASRRGQIFSSGRASGELFF
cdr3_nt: TGTGCCAGTAGACGGGGACAGATTTTTTCTAGCGGGAGGGCCTCCGGGGAGCTGTTTTTT

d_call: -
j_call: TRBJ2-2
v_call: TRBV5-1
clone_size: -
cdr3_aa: CASSLDSTGELFF
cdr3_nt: TGCGCCAGCAGCTTGGATAGCACCGGGGAGCTGTTTTTT

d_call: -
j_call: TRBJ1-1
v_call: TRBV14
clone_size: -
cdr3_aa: CASSLIRDTEAFF
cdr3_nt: TGTGCCAGCAGCCTTATCCGGGACACCGAAGCTTTCTTT

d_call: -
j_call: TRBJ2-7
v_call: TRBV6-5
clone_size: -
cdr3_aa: CASSSDWGSYEQYF
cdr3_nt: TGTGCCAGCAGTTCGGACTGGGGCTCCTACGAGCAGTACTTC

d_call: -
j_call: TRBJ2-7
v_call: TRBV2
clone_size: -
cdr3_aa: CASRNIDYEQYF
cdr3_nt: TGTGCCAGCAGAAATATAGATTACGAGCAGTACTTC

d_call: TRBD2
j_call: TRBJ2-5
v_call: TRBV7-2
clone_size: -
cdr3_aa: CASSQWVFSGGPQETQYF
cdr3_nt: TGTGCCAGCAGCCAGTGGGTTTTCAGCGGGGGGCCTCAAGAGACCCAGTACTTC

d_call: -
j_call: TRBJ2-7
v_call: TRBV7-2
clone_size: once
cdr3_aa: CASTYTHGHYEQYF
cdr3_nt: TGTGCCAGCACCTATACTCACGGCCACTACGAGCAGTACTTC

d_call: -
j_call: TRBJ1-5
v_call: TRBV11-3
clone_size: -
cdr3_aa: CASSSTGNQPQHF
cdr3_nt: TGTGCCAGCAGCTCGACAGGAAATCAGCCCCAGCATTTT

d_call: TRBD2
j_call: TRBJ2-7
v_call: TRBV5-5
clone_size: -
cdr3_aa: CASSLVLAGIYEQYF
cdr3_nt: TGTGCCAGCAGCTTGGTTCTAGCGGGTATCTACGAGCAGTACTTC

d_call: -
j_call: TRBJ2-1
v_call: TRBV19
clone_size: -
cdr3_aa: CASSMQDHEQFF
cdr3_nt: TGTGCCAGTAGTATGCAGGATCATGAGCAGTTCTTC

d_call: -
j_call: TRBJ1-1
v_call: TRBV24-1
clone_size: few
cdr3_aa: CATSDPGGEAFF
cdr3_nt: TGTGCCACCAGTGACCCCGGCGGTGAAGCTTTCTTT

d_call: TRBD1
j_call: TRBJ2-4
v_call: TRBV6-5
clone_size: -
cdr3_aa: CASRRGRENIQYF
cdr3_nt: TGTGCCAGCAGAAGGGGGCGCGAGAACATTCAGTACTTC

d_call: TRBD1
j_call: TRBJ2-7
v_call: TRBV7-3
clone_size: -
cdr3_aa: CASSLGTGGVYEQYF
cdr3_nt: TGTGCCAGCAGCTTAGGGACAGGGGGCGTCTACGAGCAGTACTTC

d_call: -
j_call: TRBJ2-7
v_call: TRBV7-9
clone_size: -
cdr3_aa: CASSLSGSYEQYF
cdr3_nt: TGTGCCAGCAGCTTATCAGGGTCCTACGAGCAGTACTTC

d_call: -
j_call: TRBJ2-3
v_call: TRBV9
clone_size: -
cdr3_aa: CASSADGDTQYF
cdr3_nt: TGTGCCAGCAGCGCCGATGGGGATACGCAGTATTTT

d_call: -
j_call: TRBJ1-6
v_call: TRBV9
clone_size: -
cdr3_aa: CASSVGLNRDDSYNSPLHF
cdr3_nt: TGTGCCAGCAGCGTGGGGTTGAACAGGGACGACTCCTATAATTCACCCCTCCACTTT

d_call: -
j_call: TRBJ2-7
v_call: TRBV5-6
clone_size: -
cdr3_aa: CASSLVGGGSSYEQYF
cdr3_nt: TGTGCCAGCAGCTTGGTTGGGGGCGGGAGCTCCTACGAGCAGTACTTC

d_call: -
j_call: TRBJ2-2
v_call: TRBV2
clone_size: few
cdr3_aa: CASRQPDRRNTGELFF
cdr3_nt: TGTGCCAGCAGGCAACCGGACAGACGGAACACCGGGGAGCTGTTTTTT